The source of this T cell receptor (beta chain) is a study of blood T cell repertoires in COVID-19. Trimming stripped 0 bases from V and 9 bases from J, with 11 bases between. The CDR3 is 13 residues long. Germline-derived CDR1 and CDR2 are SGHAT and FQNNGV. Source study methods: The assay estimated nucleated cells by amplifying reference gene primers. Profiled with immunoSEQ multiplex PCR; TCRdb holds only in-frame clones, not every one. The D gene and trimming were derived from the DNA, and the V and J assignments and clone size from that table. The sample records about 480,000 clones, about 85% being singletons.

Input material: PBMCs or T cells enriched from blood (not recorded which). J is TRBJ1-2 and V is TRBV11-2; no definite D call. This clonotype was obtained from a woman between 18 and 30 years old with acute COVID-19. The CDR3 DNA reads as TGTGCCAGCAGCTTAGACCGGACGGGGAGCTACACCTTC. Its translation: CASSLDRTGSYTF.